The rows below give T cell receptor beta chains drawn from one sample of a study of cytomegalovirus exposure and HLA in healthy donors. Sequencing used immunoSEQ multiplex PCR; TCRdb keeps in-frame clones, though not all of them. The data contain 160,000 or so clones, around 82% of them seen just once; the ten biggest clones take up around 0.97%. Sequencing input: PBMCs. The receptor source for this set is a man aged 30 to 39 in good health and CMV-seronegative. Each CDR3 is given with its conserved first and last residue. The D gene is left open where the match is weak. Clone size is not always given. Where it is, it says once, few, many or a class for expanded clones.

clone_size: .; v_call: TRBV18; j_call: TRBJ1-1; d_call: .; cdr3_nt: TGTGCCAGCTCAACGGACTCGAACACTGAAGCTTTCTTT; cdr3_aa: CASSTDSNTEAFF
clone_size: .; v_call: TRBV11-2; j_call: TRBJ2-7; d_call: .; cdr3_nt: TGTGCCAGCAGCTTAGAGAGCGTCTCCTACGAGCAGTACTTC; cdr3_aa: CASSLESVSYEQYF
clone_size: .; v_call: TRBV4-3; j_call: TRBJ2-1; d_call: .; cdr3_nt: TGCGCCAGCAGCCAAGATCAGGGGTACAATGAGCAGTTCTTC; cdr3_aa: CASSQDQGYNEQFF
clone_size: .; v_call: TRBV6-5; j_call: TRBJ1-6; d_call: .; cdr3_nt: TGTGCCACCACTAATGGGAATTCACCCCTCCACTTT; cdr3_aa: CATTNGNSPLHF
clone_size: .; v_call: TRBV2; j_call: TRBJ2-7; d_call: .; cdr3_nt: TGTGCCAGCAGTCCCAGGGAAAAATCCTACGAGCAGTACTTC; cdr3_aa: CASSPREKSYEQYF
clone_size: .; v_call: TRBV27; j_call: TRBJ2-3; d_call: TRBD1; cdr3_nt: TGTGCCAGCAGTACCGAGACAGGGGGGCTAGTGCAGTATTTT; cdr3_aa: CASSTETGGLVQYF
clone_size: .; v_call: TRBV19; j_call: TRBJ2-1; d_call: .; cdr3_nt: TGTGCCAGTAGTATATCACAGTCTCCGGATGAGCAGTTCTTC; cdr3_aa: CASSISQSPDEQFF
clone_size: .; v_call: TRBV7-7; j_call: TRBJ2-1; d_call: TRBD2; cdr3_nt: TGTGCCAGCAGCCCCAGGGCGGGAGGGCCCTCCTACAATGAGCAGTTCTTC; cdr3_aa: CASSPRAGGPSYNEQFF
clone_size: few; v_call: TRBV5-1; j_call: TRBJ2-7; d_call: .; cdr3_nt: TGCGCCAGCAGCTTACTAGCCCCCACCTACGAGCAGTACTTC; cdr3_aa: CASSLLAPTYEQYF
clone_size: .; v_call: TRBV5-4; j_call: TRBJ1-4; d_call: TRBD1; cdr3_nt: TGTGCCAGCAGCGCTGGCAGGGGGGAAAAACTGTTTTTT; cdr3_aa: CASSAGRGEKLFF
clone_size: .; v_call: TRBV4-1; j_call: TRBJ2-7; d_call: TRBD1; cdr3_nt: TGCGCCAGCAGCCCTCAAGGGACAGGCCGGTGGTACGAGCAGTACTTC; cdr3_aa: CASSPQGTGRWYEQYF
clone_size: once; v_call: TRBV19; j_call: TRBJ1-5; d_call: TRBD1; cdr3_nt: TGTGCCAGTAGTATAATAGGGACAGGGGGCAATCAGCCCCAGCATTTT; cdr3_aa: CASSIIGTGGNQPQHF
clone_size: .; v_call: TRBV4-1; j_call: TRBJ2-1; d_call: .; cdr3_nt: TGCGCCAGCAGCCAAGGAGGTTGGCCCTACAATGAGCAGTTCTTC; cdr3_aa: CASSQGGWPYNEQFF
clone_size: .; v_call: TRBV28; j_call: TRBJ1-2; d_call: .; cdr3_nt: TGTGCCAGCAGTTTGGAACCGGGCTATGGCTACACCTTC; cdr3_aa: CASSLEPGYGYTF
clone_size: .; v_call: TRBV5-4; j_call: TRBJ2-7; d_call: TRBD2; cdr3_nt: TGTGCCAGCAGCTTGGCCGAGAAGCGGGGGGACGAGCAGTACTTC; cdr3_aa: CASSLAEKRGDEQYF
clone_size: .; v_call: TRBV5-6; j_call: TRBJ2-7; d_call: .; cdr3_nt: TGTGCCAGCAGCCCGCCGGGTTACTCCTACGAGCAGTACTTC; cdr3_aa: CASSPPGYSYEQYF
clone_size: .; v_call: TRBV11-3; j_call: TRBJ2-2; d_call: TRBD2; cdr3_nt: TGTGCCAGCAGCTTAAGACTAGCGGGAGAGCTTGGAGCCGGGGAGCTGTTTTTT; cdr3_aa: CASSLRLAGELGAGELFF
clone_size: .; v_call: TRBV6-5; j_call: TRBJ2-1; d_call: .; cdr3_nt: TGTGCCAGCACCCCTGACGGGAGCTCCTACAATGAGCAGTTCTTC; cdr3_aa: CASTPDGSSYNEQFF
clone_size: .; v_call: TRBV4-2; j_call: TRBJ2-1; d_call: .; cdr3_nt: TGTGCCAGCAGCCAAGAACCCAGCTCCTACAATGAGCAGTTCTTC; cdr3_aa: CASSQEPSSYNEQFF
clone_size: many; v_call: TRBV10-3; j_call: TRBJ1-6; d_call: TRBD1; cdr3_nt: TGTGCCATCAGTGAGGTTAAGGGACAGGGGAATTCACCCCTCCACTTT; cdr3_aa: CAISEVKGQGNSPLHF
clone_size: .; v_call: TRBV7-9; j_call: TRBJ2-7; d_call: .; cdr3_nt: TGTGCCAGCAGCTTAGATCCGGGTACGGTGCAGTACTTC; cdr3_aa: CASSLDPGTVQYF
clone_size: .; v_call: TRBV16; j_call: TRBJ2-1; d_call: TRBD2; cdr3_nt: TGTGCCAGCAGCCAAAGGACTAGCGGGGGGAGGAATGAGCAGTTCTTC; cdr3_aa: CASSQRTSGGRNEQFF